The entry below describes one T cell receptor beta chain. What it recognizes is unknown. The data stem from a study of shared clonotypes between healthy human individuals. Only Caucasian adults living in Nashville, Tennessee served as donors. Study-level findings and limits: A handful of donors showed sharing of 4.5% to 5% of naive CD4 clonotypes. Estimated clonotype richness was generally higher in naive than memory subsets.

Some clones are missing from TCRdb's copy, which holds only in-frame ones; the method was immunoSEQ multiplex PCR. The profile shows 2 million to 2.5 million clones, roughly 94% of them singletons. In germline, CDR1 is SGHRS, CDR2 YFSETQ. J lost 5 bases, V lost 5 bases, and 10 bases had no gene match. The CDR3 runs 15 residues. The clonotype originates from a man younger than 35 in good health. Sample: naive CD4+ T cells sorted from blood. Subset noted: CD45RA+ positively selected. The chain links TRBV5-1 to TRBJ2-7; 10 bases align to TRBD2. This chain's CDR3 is CASRVAGGPGDEQYF. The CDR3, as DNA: TGCGCCAGCAGGGTAGCGGGGGGACCAGGAGACGAGCAGTACTTC.